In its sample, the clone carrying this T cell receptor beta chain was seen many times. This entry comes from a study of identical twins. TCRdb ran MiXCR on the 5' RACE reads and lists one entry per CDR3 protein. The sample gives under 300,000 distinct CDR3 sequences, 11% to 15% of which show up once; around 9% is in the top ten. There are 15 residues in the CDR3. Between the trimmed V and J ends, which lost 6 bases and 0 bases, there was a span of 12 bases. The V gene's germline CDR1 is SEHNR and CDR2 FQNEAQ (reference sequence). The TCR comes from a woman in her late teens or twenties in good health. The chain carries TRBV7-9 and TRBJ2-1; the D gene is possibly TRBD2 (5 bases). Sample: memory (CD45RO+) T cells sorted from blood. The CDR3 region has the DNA TGTGCCAGCAGGGCACGGGAAAGCTCCTACAATGAGCAGTTCTTC. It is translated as CASRARESSYNEQFF.